This T cell receptor beta chain was recovered during a study of graft-versus-host responses after intestinal transplantation. Study-level background: Transplants were multivisceral, liver-intestinal, or isolated intestinal. Anti-thymocyte globulin induction was given to all recipients, followed by tacrolimus and steroids for 3 to 4 years. General study points: The marrow of recipients harbored GvH clones, and ileum or blood showed some of them first.

As regards this clone: Its antigen is unidentified.

Sequencing was performed with immunoSEQ multiplex PCR; in TCRdb, only in-frame clones are kept and a portion is missing. The table shows 16,000 or so clones, with 95% occurring only once. Per germline, CDR1 GTSNPN and CDR2 SVGIG (reference sequence). Trimming removed 0 bases from V and 4 bases from J; junction bases left unmatched: 4. The CDR3 totals 16 residues. The V and J genes are TRBV30 and TRBJ2-1; TRBD2 agrees at 12 bases. The material sequenced was PBMCs, taken 23 days after intestinal transplant. This sequence was found in a human patient who received an intestinal transplant, so some T cells may come from the graft donor. CDR3 bases: TGTGCCTGGAGTGTAGGGACTAGCGGGCGATACAATGAGCAGTTCTTC. Encoded protein: CAWSVGTSGRYNEQFF.